This entry is about one T cell receptor (beta chain). The antigen is undetermined. These data come from a study of memory CD4+ T cells and cytomegalovirus serostatus. Points from the study as a whole: The CMV-associated TCR signature appears largely within the CD4+ memory repertoire.

Using immunoSEQ multiplex PCR, the repertoire was profiled, and TCRdb retains in-frame clones only, with some absent. Among about 39,000 clones listed, 75% to 80% were seen once. Single viable CD3+CD4+CD8-CD45RO+ cells were sorted as the memory CD4+ T cells. This CDR3 comprises 12 residues. Trimming removed 2 bases at V and 1 base at J, with 5 bases between. CDR1 is GTSNPN, CDR2 SVGIG, per germline (reference sequence). Sample: memory CD4+ T cells from blood. The receptor comes from an adult in good health and CMV-seronegative. The J gene is TRBJ2-5, the V gene TRBV30; D not resolved. Written as DNA, the CDR3 is TGTGCCTGGAGTCCCCGCCAAGAGACCCAGTACTTC. It translates to CAWSPRQETQYF. Full variable domain (outside the CDR3, taken from reference TRBV30 and TRBJ2-5): SQTIHQWPATLVQPVGSPLSLECTVEGTSNPNLYWYRQAAGRGLQLLFYSVGIGQISSEVPQNLSASRPQDRQFILSSKKLLLSDSGFYLCAWSPRQETQYFGPGTRLLVL.